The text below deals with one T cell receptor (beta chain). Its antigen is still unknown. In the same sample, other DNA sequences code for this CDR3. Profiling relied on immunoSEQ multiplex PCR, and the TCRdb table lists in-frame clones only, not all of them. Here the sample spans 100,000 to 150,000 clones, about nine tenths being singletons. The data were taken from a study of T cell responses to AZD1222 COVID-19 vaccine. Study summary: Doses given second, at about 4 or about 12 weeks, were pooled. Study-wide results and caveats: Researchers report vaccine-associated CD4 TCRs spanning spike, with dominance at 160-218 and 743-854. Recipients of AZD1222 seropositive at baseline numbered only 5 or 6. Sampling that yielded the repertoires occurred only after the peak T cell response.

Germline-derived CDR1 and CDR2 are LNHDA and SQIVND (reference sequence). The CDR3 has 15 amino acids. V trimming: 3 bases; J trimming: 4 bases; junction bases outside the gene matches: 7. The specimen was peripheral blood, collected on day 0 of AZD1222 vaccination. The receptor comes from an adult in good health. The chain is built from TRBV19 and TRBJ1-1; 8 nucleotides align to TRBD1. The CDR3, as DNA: TGTGCCAGTAGTATCCTAGGACAGGGTGGCACTGAAGCTTTCTTT. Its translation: CASSILGQGGTEAFF.